Listed below are T cell receptor beta chains from one sample, sequenced in a study of T cell responses to AZD1222 COVID-19 vaccine. TCRdb keeps only in-frame clones here, not all; method: immunoSEQ multiplex PCR. The sample contains more than 95,000 clones, 70% to 90% of which appear only once. Material: peripheral blood, obtained on day 0 of AZD1222 vaccination. The receptors shown here come from an adult in good health. The CDR3 runs from the conserved cysteine through the conserved F or W. A D gene is named only where the DNA matches it firmly. The listing skips clone size in some rows; elsewhere it reads once, few, many or a size class.

V	size	D	J	DNA	CDR3
TRBV12-5	-	-	TRBJ2-1	TGTGCTAGTGGTTTGTCTTCCGGGACAAGACACAATGAGCAGTTCTTC	CASGLSSGTRHNEQFF
TRBV6-2/TRBV6-3	once	TRBD2	TRBJ2-1	TGTGCCAGCAGTACTACCCCCCTAGCGGGAGCCGTGAATGAGCAGTTCTTC	CASSTTPLAGAVNEQFF
TRBV13	-	TRBD2	TRBJ2-5	TGTGCCAGCAGATTAGCGGGAGGGCCCCAAGAGACCCAGTACTTC	CASRLAGGPQETQYF
TRBV5-1	-	TRBD1	TRBJ1-1	TGCGCCAGCAGCTTGGCCTTGGACAGGGCGAACACTGAAGCTTTCTTT	CASSLALDRANTEAFF
TRBV3-1/TRBV3-2	few	TRBD1	TRBJ1-2	TGTGCCAGCAGCCCGCGGGCAGGGGGCTTGACTAACTATGGCTACACCTTC	CASSPRAGGLTNYGYTF
TRBV11-2	-	-	TRBJ2-7	TGTGCCAGCAGTCTCCAGGGGGAGGGCTCCTACGAGCAGTACTTC	CASSLQGEGSYEQYF
TRBV7-2	-	TRBD2	TRBJ2-1	TGTGCCAGCAGCTTAAAAGCGGGAGGGATGAATGAGCAGTTCTTC	CASSLKAGGMNEQFF
TRBV30	-	TRBD1	TRBJ1-5	TGTGCCTGGAGTCGGAAGGGGGCCCAGCCCCAGCATTTT	CAWSRKGAQPQHF
TRBV4-1	-	-	TRBJ1-2	TGCGCCAGCAGCCAAGATGGAGGCTACACCTTC	CASSQDGGYTF
TRBV27	-	-	TRBJ1-1	TGTGCCAGCAGTTTGAGGCAGGGAGAAGCTTTCTTT	CASSLRQGEAFF
TRBV18	-	TRBD1	TRBJ1-5	TGTGCCAGCTCACCGACAGGGATGAGAAATCAGCCCCAGCATTTT	CASSPTGMRNQPQHF
TRBV29-1	-	-	TRBJ1-2	TGCAGCGTTGGTGAAGCTAACTATGGCTACACCTTC	CSVGEANYGYTF
TRBV7-2	-	-	TRBJ2-1	TGTGCCAGCAGCTTGATAGACACTGAGCAGTTCTTC	CASSLIDTEQFF
TRBV7-2	-	-	TRBJ1-1	TGTGCCAGCAGCTTCTCCCAATCGGGGACTGAAGCTTTCTTT	CASSFSQSGTEAFF
TRBV5-4	-	-	TRBJ2-3	TGTGCCAGCAACTTGGAGGGCCGGGCAGATACGCAGTATTTT	CASNLEGRADTQYF
TRBV4-2	-	TRBD2	TRBJ2-1	TGTGCCAGCAGCCAATCTTCCGGACTAGCAGTAAATGAGCAGTTCTTC	CASSQSSGLAVNEQFF
TRBV3-1/TRBV3-2	-	-	TRBJ1-5	TGTGCCAGCAGCCAAGAGTGGAGCAATCAGCCCCAGCATTTT	CASSQEWSNQPQHF
TRBV7-2	few	-	TRBJ1-1	TGTGCCAGCAGGAAACAGGGCTCTGAAGCTTTCTTT	CASRKQGSEAFF
TRBV24-1	-	-	TRBJ2-3	TGTGCCACCAGTGATTTCCGCGGAGGGAGCACAGATACGCAGTATTTT	CATSDFRGGSTDTQYF
TRBV2	-	-	TRBJ1-6	TGTGCCAGCAGTGAAGGCAGGGCTTCGGTTTCACCCCTCCACTTT	CASSEGRASVSPLHF
TRBV19	-	-	TRBJ1-2	TGTGCCAGTAGAAGTATAGCAGATCACTATGGCTACACCTTC	CASRSIADHYGYTF
TRBV4-2	-	-	TRBJ1-5	TGTGCCAGCAGCCAAGAGCGGGGCGGGTCAGGCAGGCATCAGCCCCAGCATTTT	CASSQERGGSGRHQPQHF
TRBV6-5	few	-	TRBJ1-5	TGTGCCAGCAGCCTCCAGGGTGGAAGCAATCAGCCCCAGCATTTT	CASSLQGGSNQPQHF
TRBV5-1	-	-	TRBJ2-7	TGCGCCAGCAGCTATCTTGCGGGGAAACCCTACGAGCAGTACTTC	CASSYLAGKPYEQYF
TRBV3-1/TRBV3-2	-	TRBD1	TRBJ2-3	TGTGATAACGGCGGACAGGGGGCCTCAGATACGCAGTATTTT	CDNGGQGASDTQYF